The source of this T cell receptor beta chain is a study of cytomegalovirus exposure and HLA in healthy donors. Those who donated were healthy bone marrow donors. Study outcomes and limitations: Prior analysis indicated that the majority of TCR beta V segments exhibited productivity approximately 90% or approximately 30% of the time.

The PCR made use of 60 Vbeta and 13 Jbeta primers. TCRdb keeps only in-frame clones here, not all; method: immunoSEQ multiplex PCR. Of over 150,000 clones in the sample, roughly 78% were seen once. As concerns this clone: Antigen: not known.

Germline V gene lookup returns CDR1 MDHEN and CDR2 SYDVKM. CDR3 length equals 14 residues. Material for sequencing was PBMCs. This sequence was found in a woman aged 45-60 years in good health and CMV-seropositive. The gene calls are TRBV28 and TRBJ2-5, with D possibly matching TRBD1 (5 bases). The DNA end is more similar to TRBJ2-7, so the J call may be wrong. In DNA form, the CDR3 reads TGTGCCAGCAGAGCCTCAGGGCCCTCCTACGAGCAGTACTTC. Encoded protein: CASRASGPSYEQYF.